The 3 T cell receptor beta chains presented below share a single source sample, sequenced in a study of T cells in Graves' hyperthyroidism and ophthalmopathy. RNA transcripts yielded amplified TCR beta CDR3 regions. HTBI primers were used for first-round RT-PCR of the TCR CDR3. TCRdb independently ran MiXCR on the multiplex PCR reads; one entry per CDR3 protein. The sample records about 510,000 distinct CDR3 sequences, over 45% being singletons. Material for sequencing was peripheral blood or thyroid tissue (not recorded which). These receptors were obtained from an adult woman with Graves' disease, either hyperthyroidism or ophthalmopathy (not recorded which).

This clonotype was seen more than once but under ten times. This chain connects TRBV6-2 or TRBV6-3 to TRBJ1-5; TRBD1 might be the D (6 bases). This CDR3 has 14 amino acids. V gave up 4 bases and J gave up 3 bases, with 10 bases separating them. Per the germline V gene, CDR1 is MNHEY and CDR2 is SVGEGT. The CDR3, as DNA: TGTGCCAGCAGTTCACCAGGGGTCAATCAGCCCCAGCATTTT. It codes for CASSSPGVNQPQHF.

Note on this clonotype: One end of the junction does not line up with germline, which may come from a read error. V gene TRBV7-2 combines with J gene TRBJ2-7, with TRBD2 matching over 16 bases. Germline V gives CDR1 SGHTA, CDR2 FQGNSA. The CDR3 extends over 15 amino acids. Here the CDR3 DNA reads TGCGCCAGCAGCCCGGGACTAGCGGGAGGGTACGAGCAGTGCTTC. Translation: CASSPGLAGGYEQCF.

The table lists this clonotype with many counts. The chain has TRBV9 and TRBJ2-7; D ambiguous. This CDR3 has 10 residues. The V end lost 2 bases, the J end lost 6 bases, and 3 bases lay between the germline ends. Germline V lookup: CDR1 SGDLS, CDR2 YYNGEE. The DNA for the CDR3 is TGTGCCAGCAGCGTGTGCGAGCAGTACTTC. Translated, it gives CASSVCEQYF.